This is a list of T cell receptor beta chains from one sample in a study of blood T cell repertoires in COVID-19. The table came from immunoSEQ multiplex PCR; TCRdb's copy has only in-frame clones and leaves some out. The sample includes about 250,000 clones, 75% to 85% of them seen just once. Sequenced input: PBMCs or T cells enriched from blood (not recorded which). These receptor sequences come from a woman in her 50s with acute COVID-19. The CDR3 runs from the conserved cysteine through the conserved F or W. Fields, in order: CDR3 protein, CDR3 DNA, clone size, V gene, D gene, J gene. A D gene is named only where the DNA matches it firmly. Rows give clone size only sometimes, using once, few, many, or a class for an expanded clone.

CDR3aa: CAWDGQDSYNEQFF
CDR3nt: TGTGCCTGGGACGGACAGGACAGCTACAATGAGCAGTTCTTC
abundance: many
v_gene: TRBV30
d_gene: TRBD1
j_gene: TRBJ2-1

CDR3aa: CASSSGTGGHTEAFF
CDR3nt: TGTGCCAGTAGTAGCGGGACAGGGGGGCACACTGAAGCTTTCTTT
abundance: .
v_gene: TRBV19
d_gene: TRBD1
j_gene: TRBJ1-1

CDR3aa: CASSFMNTEAFF
CDR3nt: TGTGCCAGCAGCTTTATGAACACTGAAGCTTTCTTT
abundance: few
v_gene: TRBV13
d_gene: .
j_gene: TRBJ1-1

CDR3aa: CASSSDRGPTSGNTIYF
CDR3nt: TGCGCCAGCAGCTCCGACAGGGGTCCTACCTCTGGAAACACCATATATTTT
abundance: .
v_gene: TRBV5-1
d_gene: TRBD1
j_gene: TRBJ1-3

CDR3aa: CSVRSGSSADTQYF
CDR3nt: TGCAGCGTCCGTAGCGGGTCCTCCGCAGATACGCAGTATTTT
abundance: few
v_gene: TRBV29-1
d_gene: TRBD2
j_gene: TRBJ2-3

CDR3aa: CASSPKQGRNTEAFF
CDR3nt: TGTGCCAGCTCACCAAAACAGGGGAGAAACACTGAAGCTTTCTTT
abundance: .
v_gene: TRBV18
d_gene: TRBD1
j_gene: TRBJ1-1

CDR3aa: CASSTLDSNYGYTF
CDR3nt: TGTGCCAGTAGTACCCTGGACAGCAACTATGGCTACACCTTC
abundance: once
v_gene: TRBV19
d_gene: .
j_gene: TRBJ1-2

CDR3aa: CATSRGPGQGAQDQPQHF
CDR3nt: TGTGCCACCAGCAGAGGACCGGGACAGGGGGCGCAGGATCAGCCCCAGCATTTT
abundance: .
v_gene: TRBV15
d_gene: TRBD1
j_gene: TRBJ1-5

CDR3aa: CASSSSGGAAGELFF
CDR3nt: TGTGCCAGCAGCAGTAGCGGGGGGGCCGCCGGGGAGCTGTTTTTT
abundance: .
v_gene: TRBV7-2
d_gene: TRBD2
j_gene: TRBJ2-2

CDR3aa: CASSLRDRATFSNTGELFF
CDR3nt: TGTGCCAGCAGCTTAAGGGACAGGGCGACATTCTCGAACACCGGGGAGCTGTTTTTT
abundance: .
v_gene: TRBV7-2
d_gene: TRBD1
j_gene: TRBJ2-2

CDR3aa: CASSPTDRGNGYTF
CDR3nt: TGTGCCAGCAGCCCGACGGACAGGGGTAATGGCTACACCTTC
abundance: .
v_gene: TRBV5-8
d_gene: TRBD1
j_gene: TRBJ1-2

CDR3aa: CASSLSQGAIADTQYF
CDR3nt: TGTGCCAGCAGTTTATCGCAGGGGGCGATAGCAGATACGCAGTATTTT
abundance: .
v_gene: TRBV27
d_gene: TRBD1
j_gene: TRBJ2-3

CDR3aa: CASSPQDITGVTEAFF
CDR3nt: TGTGCCAGTAGTCCCCAGGACATAACTGGGGTCACTGAAGCTTTCTTT
abundance: .
v_gene: TRBV19
d_gene: .
j_gene: TRBJ1-1

CDR3aa: CASSLGQRSTEAFF
CDR3nt: TGTGCCAGCAGCTTAGGTCAGCGCTCTACTGAAGCTTTCTTT
abundance: .
v_gene: TRBV7-2
d_gene: .
j_gene: TRBJ1-1

CDR3aa: CASSQDRLAGASLFF
CDR3nt: TGTGCCAGCAGCCAAGATCGTCTAGCGGGGGCCTCTCTGTTTTTT
abundance: .
v_gene: TRBV14
d_gene: TRBD2
j_gene: TRBJ2-2

CDR3aa: CASSEGLYGYTF
CDR3nt: TGTGCCAGCAGTGAGGGACTCTATGGCTACACCTTC
abundance: few
v_gene: TRBV2
d_gene: .
j_gene: TRBJ1-2

CDR3aa: CASSLWTAYSSGNTIYF
CDR3nt: TGTGCCAGCAGCTTATGGACAGCCTACTCGTCTGGAAACACCATATATTTT
abundance: once
v_gene: TRBV7-8
d_gene: .
j_gene: TRBJ1-3

CDR3aa: CASTRTDGGTEAFF
CDR3nt: TGCGCCAGCACACGGACGGACGGGGGGACTGAAGCTTTCTTT
abundance: .
v_gene: TRBV5-1
d_gene: .
j_gene: TRBJ1-1

CDR3aa: CASSLTITTEAFF
CDR3nt: TGCGCCAGCAGCTTGACTATCACCACTGAAGCTTTCTTT
abundance: .
v_gene: TRBV5-1
d_gene: .
j_gene: TRBJ1-1

CDR3aa: CASSLSGIHYSNQPQHF
CDR3nt: TGTGCCAGCAGCTTATCTGGCATACATTATAGCAATCAGCCCCAGCATTTT
abundance: .
v_gene: TRBV7-2
d_gene: .
j_gene: TRBJ1-5

CDR3aa: CASSFGQTYSNQPQHF
CDR3nt: TGTGCCAGTAGTTTTGGACAGACCTATAGCAATCAGCCCCAGCATTTT
abundance: .
v_gene: TRBV19
d_gene: .
j_gene: TRBJ1-5

CDR3aa: CASSYLTTNEQFF
CDR3nt: TGTGCCAGCAGTTACTTAACTACGAATGAGCAGTTCTTC
abundance: .
v_gene: TRBV6-6
d_gene: .
j_gene: TRBJ2-1

CDR3aa: CAIPTRLPLNGSTGELFF
CDR3nt: TGTGCCATCCCTACCAGACTCCCTCTGAATGGGTCTACCGGGGAGCTGTTTTTT
abundance: .
v_gene: TRBV10-3
d_gene: .
j_gene: TRBJ2-2

CDR3aa: CASSQDTGTGVGYTF
CDR3nt: TGCGCCAGCAGCCAAGATACTGGGACAGGGGTAGGCTACACCTTC
abundance: once
v_gene: TRBV4-3
d_gene: TRBD1
j_gene: TRBJ1-2

CDR3aa: CASSLVGSASGGAAYEQYF
CDR3nt: TGTGCCAGCAGCTTAGTGGGGTCGGCTAGCGGGGGGGCTGCCTACGAGCAGTACTTC
abundance: .
v_gene: TRBV7-2
d_gene: TRBD2
j_gene: TRBJ2-7

CDR3aa: CASSPLTGMPKDNEQFF
CDR3nt: TGTGCCAGCTCACCGTTAACCGGGATGCCGAAGGACAATGAGCAGTTCTTC
abundance: .
v_gene: TRBV18
d_gene: .
j_gene: TRBJ2-1

CDR3aa: CAWSGTSGEETQYF
CDR3nt: TGTGCCTGGAGTGGCACTAGCGGGGAGGAGACCCAGTACTTC
abundance: .
v_gene: TRBV30
d_gene: TRBD2
j_gene: TRBJ2-5

CDR3aa: CASSQGAGTYNEQFF
CDR3nt: TGTGCCAGCAGCCAAGGTGCAGGGACCTACAATGAGCAGTTCTTC
abundance: .
v_gene: TRBV3-1/TRBV3-2
d_gene: .
j_gene: TRBJ2-1

CDR3aa: CASRDRAFSGNTIYF
CDR3nt: TGCGCCAGCAGGGACAGGGCTTTCTCTGGAAACACCATATATTTT
abundance: .
v_gene: TRBV10-2
d_gene: TRBD1
j_gene: TRBJ1-3

CDR3aa: CASSQETVYTGELFF
CDR3nt: TGTGCCAGCAGCCAAGAAACGGTGTACACCGGGGAGCTGTTTTTT
abundance: .
v_gene: TRBV14
d_gene: .
j_gene: TRBJ2-2

CDR3aa: CASRSSGDYGYTF
CDR3nt: TGTGCCAGCAGATCATCAGGGGACTATGGCTACACCTTC
abundance: .
v_gene: TRBV27
d_gene: .
j_gene: TRBJ1-2

CDR3aa: CAWSVLGGLENTIYF
CDR3nt: TGTGCCTGGAGTGTACTTGGAGGCCTTGAAAACACCATATATTTT
abundance: .
v_gene: TRBV30
d_gene: .
j_gene: TRBJ1-3

CDR3aa: CASSFDRGLNEKLFF
CDR3nt: TGTGCCAGCAGCTTTGACAGGGGGCTTAATGAAAAACTGTTTTTT
abundance: .
v_gene: TRBV5-4
d_gene: TRBD1
j_gene: TRBJ1-4

CDR3aa: CSVELDRRYTEAFF
CDR3nt: TGCAGCGTTGAATTGGACAGGAGGTACACTGAAGCTTTCTTT
abundance: .
v_gene: TRBV29-1
d_gene: TRBD1
j_gene: TRBJ1-1

CDR3aa: CASSLAHELTQETQYF
CDR3nt: TGTGCCAGCAGCTTAGCCCACGAGCTTACCCAAGAGACCCAGTACTTC
abundance: .
v_gene: TRBV7-2
d_gene: .
j_gene: TRBJ2-5

CDR3aa: CASSLTASVGQPQHF
CDR3nt: TGTGCCAGTAGTCTGACTGCCTCGGTAGGTCAGCCCCAGCATTTT
abundance: few
v_gene: TRBV19
d_gene: .
j_gene: TRBJ1-5

CDR3aa: CASSFGPSRTEAFF
CDR3nt: TGTGCCAGCAGCTTCGGTCCGAGCAGGACTGAAGCTTTCTTT
abundance: .
v_gene: TRBV7-9
d_gene: .
j_gene: TRBJ1-1

CDR3aa: CASSLAGGIGELFF
CDR3nt: TGCGCCAGCAGCTTGGCGGGGGGAATTGGGGAGCTGTTTTTT
abundance: .
v_gene: TRBV5-1
d_gene: TRBD2
j_gene: TRBJ2-2

CDR3aa: CASGLGQGGGEQYF
CDR3nt: TGTGCTAGTGGTTTGGGACAGGGCGGAGGGGAGCAGTACTTC
abundance: many
v_gene: TRBV12-5
d_gene: .
j_gene: TRBJ2-7

CDR3aa: CASSLANRAYEQYF
CDR3nt: TGCGCCAGCAGCTTGGCCAACAGAGCCTACGAGCAGTACTTC
abundance: .
v_gene: TRBV5-1
d_gene: .
j_gene: TRBJ2-7

CDR3aa: CASTLTGTSVWNEQFF
CDR3nt: TGTGCCAGCACCTTAACCGGGACTAGCGTTTGGAATGAGCAGTTCTTC
abundance: .
v_gene: TRBV28
d_gene: TRBD2
j_gene: TRBJ2-1

CDR3aa: CAGRDQYNSPLHF
CDR3nt: TGTGCCGGCAGGGATCAATATAATTCACCCCTCCACTTT
abundance: once
v_gene: TRBV30
d_gene: .
j_gene: TRBJ1-6

CDR3aa: CASSVALGGDEAFF
CDR3nt: TGTGCCAGCAGCGTAGCTTTAGGGGGAGATGAAGCTTTCTTT
abundance: .
v_gene: TRBV9
d_gene: .
j_gene: TRBJ1-1

CDR3aa: CASSLTGGPSEAFF
CDR3nt: TGCGCCAGCAGCTTGACAGGGGGCCCTTCTGAAGCTTTCTTT
abundance: .
v_gene: TRBV5-1
d_gene: TRBD1
j_gene: TRBJ1-1

CDR3aa: CASSESGGAATQYF
CDR3nt: TGTGCCAGCAGTGAAAGCGGGGGGGCGGCTACGCAGTATTTT
abundance: .
v_gene: TRBV6-4
d_gene: TRBD2
j_gene: TRBJ2-3

CDR3aa: CASSLSAGGRYEQYF
CDR3nt: TGTGCCAGCAGTTTATCAGCGGGGGGGCGATACGAGCAGTACTTC
abundance: .
v_gene: TRBV28
d_gene: TRBD2
j_gene: TRBJ2-7

CDR3aa: CASSVAGGGFYNEQFF
CDR3nt: TGTGCCAGCAGCGTAGCGGGCGGGGGCTTTTACAATGAGCAGTTCTTC
abundance: .
v_gene: TRBV9
d_gene: .
j_gene: TRBJ2-1

CDR3aa: CASSVEGQHQETQYF
CDR3nt: TGTGCCAGCAGCGTAGAGGGACAGCACCAAGAGACCCAGTACTTC
abundance: .
v_gene: TRBV9
d_gene: TRBD1
j_gene: TRBJ2-5

CDR3aa: CASSQARDRGYGYTF
CDR3nt: TGTGCCAGCAGCCAGGCCCGGGACAGGGGCTATGGCTACACCTTC
abundance: .
v_gene: TRBV3-1/TRBV3-2
d_gene: TRBD1
j_gene: TRBJ1-2

CDR3aa: CASSLTDQSPLHF
CDR3nt: TGTGCCAGCAGCTTGACAGACCAATCACCCCTCCACTTT
abundance: once
v_gene: TRBV7-2
d_gene: .
j_gene: TRBJ1-6

CDR3aa: CASSPSRGANEKLFF
CDR3nt: TGTGCCAGCAGTCCGTCCCGGGGGGCTAATGAAAAACTGTTTTTT
abundance: .
v_gene: TRBV6-6
d_gene: .
j_gene: TRBJ1-4

CDR3aa: CAWRPGWGANTEAFF
CDR3nt: TGTGCCTGGAGGCCGGGGTGGGGAGCTAACACTGAAGCTTTCTTT
abundance: .
v_gene: TRBV30
d_gene: .
j_gene: TRBJ1-1

CDR3aa: CASSFGANTGELFF
CDR3nt: TGTGCCAGCAGTTTCGGGGCGAACACCGGGGAGCTGTTTTTT
abundance: .
v_gene: TRBV27
d_gene: .
j_gene: TRBJ2-2

CDR3aa: CSVDAGSNQPQHF
CDR3nt: TGCAGCGTTGACGCCGGTAGCAATCAGCCCCAGCATTTT
abundance: .
v_gene: TRBV29-1
d_gene: .
j_gene: TRBJ1-5

CDR3aa: CASSPALAGGIYNEQFF
CDR3nt: TGTGCCAGCAGCCCCGCACTAGCGGGGGGGATCTACAATGAGCAGTTCTTC
abundance: .
v_gene: TRBV14
d_gene: TRBD2
j_gene: TRBJ2-1

CDR3aa: CASSLVVSYTF
CDR3nt: TGTGCCAGCAGCTTGGTTGTCTCCTACACCTTC
abundance: once
v_gene: TRBV5-8
d_gene: .
j_gene: TRBJ1-2

CDR3aa: CATSRDPGGETQYF
CDR3nt: TGTGCCACCAGCAGAGATCCAGGGGGAGAGACCCAGTACTTC
abundance: .
v_gene: TRBV15
d_gene: TRBD1
j_gene: TRBJ2-5

CDR3aa: CASSLNRGDPYNEQFF
CDR3nt: TGCGCCAGCAGCTTGAACAGGGGCGACCCCTACAATGAGCAGTTCTTC
abundance: .
v_gene: TRBV5-1
d_gene: TRBD1
j_gene: TRBJ2-1

CDR3aa: CASSPGQGRNEKLFF
CDR3nt: TGTGCCAGCAGCCCTGGACAGGGGCGGAATGAAAAACTGTTTTTT
abundance: .
v_gene: TRBV7-9
d_gene: TRBD1
j_gene: TRBJ1-4